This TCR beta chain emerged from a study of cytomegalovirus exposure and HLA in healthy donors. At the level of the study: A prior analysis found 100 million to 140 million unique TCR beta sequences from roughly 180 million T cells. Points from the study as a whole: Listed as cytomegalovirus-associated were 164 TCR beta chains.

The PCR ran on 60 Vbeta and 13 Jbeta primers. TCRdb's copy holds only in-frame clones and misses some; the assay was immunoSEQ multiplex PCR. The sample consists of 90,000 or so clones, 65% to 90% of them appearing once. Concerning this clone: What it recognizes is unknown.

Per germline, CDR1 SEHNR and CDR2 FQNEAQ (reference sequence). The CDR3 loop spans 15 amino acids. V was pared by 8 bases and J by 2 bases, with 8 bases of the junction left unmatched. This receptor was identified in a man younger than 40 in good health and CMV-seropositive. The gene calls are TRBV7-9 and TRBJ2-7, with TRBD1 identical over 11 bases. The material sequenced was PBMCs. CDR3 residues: CASVFGQGATYEQYF. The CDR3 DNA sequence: TGTGCCAGCGTCTTCGGACAGGGGGCAACCTACGAGCAGTACTTC.